One and the same sample provided the 29 T cell receptor beta chains below, sequenced in a study of T-cell memory formation after mild COVID-19. A single record per CDR3 protein comes from TCRdb applying MiXCR to the 5' RACE reads. The sample records 390,000 or so distinct CDR3 sequences, roughly 15% being singletons. The material sequenced was PBMCs or a T cell subset sorted from them (not recorded which). These receptors were taken from a man aged 18-30 years who had mild COVID-19 (a few samples of this study predate the infection). Cell type and time point are not known.

This clonotype was detected only a few times. The chain has TRBV7-2 and TRBJ2-1; no clear D gene. Germline V CDR1 and CDR2: SGHTA, FQGNSA. The ends were cut back, 3 bases at V and 0 bases at J, with 9 bases in the middle. This CDR3 is built from 15 residues. CDR3 coding DNA: TGTGCCAGCAGCTTCCGGGTCTTCTCCTACAATGAGCAGTTCTTC. Encoded protein: CASSFRVFSYNEQFF.

The J gene is TRBJ2-7, the V gene TRBV10-3; TRBD1 agrees at 7 bases. V shed 10 bases and J 0 bases; nucleotides not matched to a gene: 6. The CDR3 has 13 residues. Germline CDR1 is ENHRY and CDR2 is SYGVKD. The CDR3 DNA follows: TGTGCCACGAGGGGACAGACCTCCTACGAGCAGTACTTC. As protein: CATRGQTSYEQYF.

This clonotype was counted between two and nine times. This chain joins TRBV4-3 and TRBJ2-7, with 8 bases aligning to TRBD1. The CDR3 covers 15 residues. Germline lookup yields CDR1 LGHNA and CDR2 YSLEER. J gave up 4 bases and V 0 bases, and 5 bases lay outside the gene matches. Here the CDR3 DNA reads TGCGCCAGCAGCCAAGACTCGGGACAGGCGTACGAGCAGTACTTC. This encodes CASSQDSGQAYEQYF.

This clonotype appeared a few times. The chain carries TRBV5-1 and TRBJ2-3, with D unresolved. V lost 0 bases to trimming and J lost 2 bases, with 7 bases between them. The CDR3 totals 14 residues. In germline, CDR1 is SGHRS, CDR2 YFSETQ. This chain's CDR3 is CASSLADYTDTQYF. Here the CDR3 DNA reads TGCGCCAGCAGCTTGGCCGATTACACAGATACGCAGTATTTT.

The chain links TRBV7-3 to TRBJ2-1, with a weak D call TRBD1 (6 bases). V shed 6 bases and J shed 8 bases, with 11 bases lying between them. The germline V gene encodes CDR1 SGHTA and CDR2 FQGTGA. The CDR3 length is 12 residues. The CDR3: CASSSQGYEQFF. The CDR3 DNA reads TGTGCCAGCAGTTCACAGGGCTATGAGCAGTTCTTC.

This clonotype was seen ten or more times. The chain links TRBV4-1 to TRBJ2-7; D is unresolved. This CDR3 spans 16 amino acids. The V end was cut by 1 base, the J end by 2 bases, with 15 bases between. Per germline, CDR1 MGHRA and CDR2 YSYEKL. This chain's CDR3 is CASSQGSIDSTYEQYF. Written as DNA, the CDR3 is TGCGCCAGCAGCCAAGGCTCAATAGACTCCACCTACGAGCAGTACTTC.

V and J are TRBV7-9 and TRBJ2-7; TRBD1 matches 11 bases. The CDR3 has 16 residues. V was pared by 4 bases and J by 5 bases, with 10 bases of the junction left unmatched. Per germline, CDR1 SEHNR and CDR2 FQNEAQ (reference sequence). Here the CDR3 reads CASSSLTDRGLDEQYV. In nucleotides, the CDR3 is TGTGCCAGCAGCTCCCTCACGGACAGGGGGCTTGACGAGCAGTACGTC.

The chain carries TRBV4-1 and TRBJ2-2, with D possibly TRBD2 on 6 matching bases. Between the trimmed V and J ends, which lost 4 bases and 5 bases, there was a span of 8 bases. Germline V gene sequence: CDR1 MGHRA, CDR2 YSYEKL. The CDR3 is 13 residues long. Written as DNA, the CDR3 is TGCGCCAGCAGCCGGAGGGAGACCGGGGAGCTGTTTTTT. Its translation: CASSRRETGELFF.

The chain recombines TRBV9 with TRBJ2-1, with 14 positions matching TRBD2. V shed 3 bases, J shed 6 bases, and the junction held 8 bases outside the gene matches. The CDR3 consists of 17 residues. Germline values: CDR1 SGDLS, CDR2 YYNGEE. The CDR3 DNA reads as TGTGCCAGCAGCGAGGAGAGACTAGCGGGGGGGATCAATGAGCAGTTCTTC. Translated, it gives CASSEERLAGGINEQFF. The full variable domain, rest sourced from reference TRBV9 and TRBJ2-1, is DSGVTQTPKHLITATGQRVTLRCSPRSGDLSVYWYQQSLDQGLQFLIQYYNGEERAKGNILERFSAQQFPDLHSELNLSSLELGDSALYFCASSEERLAGGINEQFFGPGTRLTVL.

V and J are TRBV29-1 and TRBJ2-1; D gene ambiguous. Trimming pared 4 bases from V and 0 bases from J, leaving 13 bases between. The CDR3 has 15 amino acids. The germline V gene has CDR1 SQVTM and CDR2 ANQGSEA. CDR3 bases: TGCAGCGTTGGTGTCGGACCGAGCTCCTACAATGAGCAGTTCTTC. Encoded protein: CSVGVGPSSYNEQFF.

Only a few counts were recorded for this clonotype. This chain joins TRBV20-1 and TRBJ1-1, with TRBD1 identical over 9 bases. Per germline, CDR1 DFQATT and CDR2 SNEGSKA (reference sequence). This CDR3 has 13 amino acids. V gave up 5 bases and J gave up 9 bases; unmatched junction bases: 10. As DNA, the CDR3 is TGCAGTGCTCCAATTCCGGGACAGGGACAAGCTTTCTTT. It specifies CSAPIPGQGQAFF.

The chain couples TRBV20-1 to TRBJ2-1; D is perhaps TRBD2 (5 bases). V was trimmed by 3 bases and J by 0 bases, leaving 15 bases between them. The CDR3 totals 16 residues. Germline CDR1 DFQATT, CDR2 SNEGSKA (reference sequence). CDR3 DNA: TGCAGTGCTAGGGTATTGCGGGCACCCTCCTACAATGAGCAGTTCTTC. Its translation: CSARVLRAPSYNEQFF.

The V and J genes are TRBV7-9 and TRBJ2-5; 7 bases map to TRBD2. Germline values: CDR1 SEHNR, CDR2 FQNEAQ (reference sequence). J was trimmed by 4 bases and V by 5 bases; bases with no gene match: 7. The CDR3 loop spans 14 amino acids. The CDR3 protein is CASSPSGTGETQYF. CDR3 sequence (DNA): TGTGCCAGCAGCCCGAGCGGGACCGGAGAGACCCAGTACTTC.

V gene TRBV5-8 combines with J gene TRBJ2-5; no firm D call. V lost 5 bases and J lost 9, with 11 bases in between. The CDR3 runs 11 residues. Germline CDR1 and CDR2: SGHTS and YDEGEE. The CDR3 protein is CASRHFRAQYF. CDR3 sequence (DNA): TGTGCCAGCAGACACTTTCGGGCCCAGTACTTC.

The V gene is TRBV5-1, the J gene TRBJ2-2, with D possibly matching TRBD1 (5 bases). This CDR3 has 13 residues. Germline V gene lookup returns CDR1 SGHRS and CDR2 YFSETQ. Trimming removed 4 bases at V and 7 bases at J, with 11 bases between. The CDR3, as DNA: TGCGCCAGCAGCGAAGGGGTTGGCGGGGAGCTGTTTTTT. Residues: CASSEGVGGELFF. Variable domain in full (rest from reference TRBV5-1 and TRBJ2-2): KAGVTQTPRYLIKTRGQQVTLSCSPISGHRSVSWYQQTPGQGLQFLFEYFSETQRNKGNFPGRFSGRQFSNSRSEMNVSTLELGDSALYLCASSEGVGGELFFGEGSRLTVL.

This clonotype was recorded at least ten times. The J gene is TRBJ1-2, the V gene TRBV6-5; TRBD1 might be the D (5 bases). The CDR3 contains 14 residues. From germline, CDR1 is MNHEY and CDR2 SVGAGI. With 0 bases removed from V and 2 bases from J, the gap between germline ends came to 7 bases. The CDR3, as DNA: TGTGCCAGCAGTTACTCTCAGGGCAACTATGGCTACACCTTC. It codes for CASSYSQGNYGYTF.

In its sample, this clonotype was seen a few times. The rearrangement joins TRBV7-2 to TRBJ2-3, with D unresolved. V lost 0 bases to trimming and J lost 6 bases, with 10 bases between them. Germline lookup yields CDR1 SGHTA and CDR2 FQGNSA. The CDR3 covers 14 residues. The CDR3 region is CASSLAGHIDTQYF. The CDR3 nucleotides are TGTGCCAGCAGCTTAGCGGGTCACATCGATACGCAGTATTTT.

This clonotype was picked up a small number of times. This chain joins TRBV5-1 and TRBJ2-7; 10 positions agree with TRBD1. Per germline, CDR1 SGHRS and CDR2 YFSETQ. V lost 0 bases, J lost 3 bases, and 12 bases stayed unmatched. This CDR3 has 18 amino acids. In DNA form, the CDR3 reads TGCGCCAGCAGCTTGGCCGGCTGGACAGGGGGGTTTATCTACGAGCAGTACTTC. Protein product: CASSLAGWTGGFIYEQYF. Looking up the rest from reference TRBV5-1 and TRBJ2-7 gives the full variable domain: KAGVTQTPRYLIKTRGQQVTLSCSPISGHRSVSWYQQTPGQGLQFLFEYFSETQRNKGNFPGRFSGRQFSNSRSEMNVSTLELGDSALYLCASSLAGWTGGFIYEQYFGPGTRLTVT.

V usage is TRBV6-2 or TRBV6-3 and J usage is TRBJ2-1; perhaps TRBD1 as D (6 bases). The CDR3 has 12 residues. V lost 8 bases to trimming and J lost 6 bases, with 11 bases between them. Per germline, CDR1 MNHEY and CDR2 SVGEGT. CDR3 in DNA: TGTGCCAGCTTTGAGGGGGTCAATGAGCAGTTCTTC. This gives the protein CASFEGVNEQFF.

This clonotype was recorded a few times. V and J are TRBV20-1 and TRBJ1-2, with D possibly TRBD1 on 6 matching bases. This CDR3 is built from 15 residues. Germline CDR1 is DFQATT and CDR2 is SNEGSKA (reference sequence). With 0 bases removed from V and 7 bases from J, the gap between germline ends came to 18 bases. CDR3 coding DNA: TGCAGTGCTAGAGATCTCCCCGGGGGCGAGAGTGGCTACACCTTC. This codes for CSARDLPGGESGYTF.

This clonotype was counted only a few times. The V gene is TRBV27, the J gene TRBJ1-2; D perhaps matches TRBD1 (5 bases). This CDR3 spans 15 amino acids. V was pared by 2 bases and J by 2 bases, with 12 bases between. CDR1 MNHEY and CDR2 SMNVEV come from the germline V gene (reference sequence). Written as DNA, the CDR3 is TGTGCCAGCAGTTTAAAGGCAGGGAGCAACTATGGCTACACCTTC. It specifies CASSLKAGSNYGYTF.

This clonotype was detected a few times. The chain combines TRBV18 with TRBJ2-7; D is possibly TRBD1 (6 bases). Germline V gene lookup returns CDR1 KGHSH and CDR2 LQKENI. The CDR3 has 15 amino acids. Trimming took off 6 bases at V and 0 bases at J, with 15 bases between the two ends. The CDR3 here is CASSLERDNSYEQYV. Here the CDR3 DNA reads TGTGCCAGCTCGCTAGAACGGGACAACTCCTACGAGCAGTACGTC.

This clonotype was counted between two and nine times. This chain joins TRBV18 and TRBJ2-7; D is perhaps TRBD1 or TRBD2 (5 bases each). Deletions cut 0 bases from V and 2 bases from J, with 14 bases between. Germline V gene sequence: CDR1 KGHSH, CDR2 LQKENI. CDR3 size: 16 residues. The CDR3 spells CASSPPEGRNPYEQYV. CDR3 DNA: TGTGCCAGCTCACCACCAGAGGGGCGAAACCCCTACGAGCAGTACGTC.

This clonotype has more than one count but fewer than ten. This chain links TRBV7-3 with TRBJ1-1, with a tentative D call TRBD1 (5 bases). The CDR3 extends over 15 amino acids. With 0 bases removed from V and 1 base from J, the gap between germline ends came to 9 bases. Germline V gene sequence: CDR1 SGHTA, CDR2 FQGTGA. In DNA, the CDR3 is TGTGCCAGCAGCTTAACCCCTGGGGGGAACACTGAAGCTTTCTTT. This codes for CASSLTPGGNTEAFF.

The chain is built from TRBV7-9 and TRBJ2-2; D unresolved. Germline V CDR1 and CDR2: SEHNR, FQNEAQ (reference sequence). The CDR3 is 12 residues long. V lost 7 bases and J 1 base, leaving 4 bases between the germline ends. The CDR3 protein is CASTLNTGELFF. CDR3 nucleotides: TGTGCCAGCACCCTGAACACCGGGGAGCTGTTTTTT.

This clonotype was seen a single time. The chain combines TRBV2 with TRBJ2-1; TRBD2 matches at 10 bases. The CDR3 totals 11 residues. Germline V CDR1 and CDR2: SNHLY, FYNNEI. Here the CDR3 reads CASASGGWWFF. The CDR3 DNA reads as TGTGCTTCGGCTAGCGGGGGCTGGTGGTTCTTC.

This clonotype was counted ten times or more. This chain joins TRBV25-1 and TRBJ2-1; a weak D match, TRBD1 (6 bases). V dropped 4 bases and J dropped 0 bases, with 22 bases sitting between them. The CDR3 contains 19 residues. CDR1 MGHDK and CDR2 SYGVNS come from the germline V gene. CDR3 sequence: CASSAPRGPTPGSYNEQFF. The CDR3, as DNA: TGTGCCAGCAGTGCTCCCAGGGGCCCTACCCCAGGCTCCTACAATGAGCAGTTCTTC.

The chain joins TRBV5-5 to TRBJ1-4; 8 positions agree with TRBD1. V lost 3 bases to trimming and J lost 7 bases; unmatched junction nucleotides: 8. The CDR3 covers 15 residues. Germline lookup yields CDR1 SGHKS and CDR2 YYEKEE (reference sequence). The chain's CDR3 is CASSSPGTGIEKLFF. Here the CDR3 DNA reads TGTGCCAGCAGCTCCCCCGGGACAGGTATTGAAAAACTGTTTTTT.

The table lists this clonotype with a few counts. V is TRBV4-3 and J is TRBJ2-1; TRBD2 is a possible D gene (6 bases). Germline loops: CDR1 LGHNA, CDR2 YSLEER. This CDR3 is 13 amino acids long. The V gene lost 5 bases and the J gene lost 11 bases, with 16 bases spanning the gap. CDR3 in amino acids: CASSTRTGRQQFF. The CDR3 nucleotides read TGCGCCAGCAGCACGCGGACTGGGAGGCAGCAGTTCTTC.